This is a list of T cell receptor beta chains from one sample in a study of T cell responses to AZD1222 COVID-19 vaccine. The table came from immunoSEQ multiplex PCR; TCRdb's copy has only in-frame clones and leaves some out. The sample holds roughly 100,000 clones; over 80% are singletons and the top ten take less than 9.5%. The specimen comprised peripheral blood, sampled on day 0 of AZD1222 vaccination. The receptors come from an adult in good health. Both conserved end residues are part of each CDR3. The order of the fields is V gene, D gene, clone size, J gene, CDR3 DNA, CDR3 protein. D genes are given only for firm matches. A clone size is listed for some rows: how often the clone was seen (once, few, many), or a class if it is expanded.

V gene: TRBV15
D gene: .
clone size: few
J gene: TRBJ1-5
CDR3 DNA: TGTGCCACCAGCAGAGGTGGGGAATCTGATCAGCCCCAGCATTTT
CDR3 protein: CATSRGGESDQPQHF

V gene: TRBV2
D gene: .
clone size: .
J gene: TRBJ2-7
CDR3 DNA: TGTGCCAGCAGTGAACCGGGGTCTAGGTACGAGCAGTACTTC
CDR3 protein: CASSEPGSRYEQYF

V gene: TRBV30
D gene: .
clone size: .
J gene: TRBJ2-2
CDR3 DNA: TGTGCCTGGAGTGTGGGCAGGGTGACCGGGGAGCTGTTTTTT
CDR3 protein: CAWSVGRVTGELFF

V gene: TRBV6-5
D gene: .
clone size: .
J gene: TRBJ2-1
CDR3 DNA: TGTGCCAGCAGACGAGAAGCAGCCGAGCAGTTCTTC
CDR3 protein: CASRREAAEQFF

V gene: TRBV10-3
D gene: TRBD1
clone size: .
J gene: TRBJ1-6
CDR3 DNA: TGTGCCATCAGTGAGAGGGACAGTCTAAATTCACCCCTCCACTTT
CDR3 protein: CAISERDSLNSPLHF

V gene: TRBV28
D gene: TRBD1
clone size: .
J gene: TRBJ2-3
CDR3 DNA: TGTGCCAGCAGGCAGGGGGGCACAGATACGCAGTATTTT
CDR3 protein: CASRQGGTDTQYF

V gene: TRBV7-2
D gene: .
clone size: once
J gene: TRBJ1-3
CDR3 DNA: TGTGCCAGCAGCTTAGTCGGGGCCGGAAACACCATATATTTT
CDR3 protein: CASSLVGAGNTIYF

V gene: TRBV9
D gene: .
clone size: .
J gene: TRBJ2-7
CDR3 DNA: TGTGCCAGCAGCGTGGACGGGAATACAGGGAGCTCCTACGAGCAGTACTTC
CDR3 protein: CASSVDGNTGSSYEQYF

V gene: TRBV5-1
D gene: TRBD1
clone size: .
J gene: TRBJ2-7
CDR3 DNA: TGCGCCAGCAGCCCATGGGACAGGGGCGCATCCGAGCAGTACTTC
CDR3 protein: CASSPWDRGASEQYF

V gene: TRBV15
D gene: TRBD1
clone size: .
J gene: TRBJ1-2
CDR3 DNA: TGTGCCACCAGCAGACCACTTGGACAGGGCTGGGAGTATGGCTACACCTTC
CDR3 protein: CATSRPLGQGWEYGYTF

V gene: TRBV19
D gene: TRBD1
clone size: .
J gene: TRBJ1-2
CDR3 DNA: TGTGCCAGTAGTACCGGACAGGGGGCGTATGGCTACACCTTC
CDR3 protein: CASSTGQGAYGYTF

V gene: TRBV5-1
D gene: .
clone size: .
J gene: TRBJ1-3
CDR3 DNA: TGCGCCAGCAGCTTGGCCCCGCAGGACCTCTCTGGAAACACCATATATTTT
CDR3 protein: CASSLAPQDLSGNTIYF

V gene: TRBV19
D gene: .
clone size: once
J gene: TRBJ2-3
CDR3 DNA: TGTGCCAGTAGTATGAGGGAGAGGGGCACAGATACGCAGTATTTT
CDR3 protein: CASSMRERGTDTQYF

V gene: TRBV27
D gene: TRBD2
clone size: .
J gene: TRBJ2-3
CDR3 DNA: TGTGCCAGCAGTTCGAAACCGGGACTAGTGGGAGATACGCAGTATTTT
CDR3 protein: CASSSKPGLVGDTQYF

V gene: TRBV5-1
D gene: .
clone size: .
J gene: TRBJ1-3
CDR3 DNA: TGCGCCAGCAGCTCCGGACAGACAATTTCTCTCTCTGGAAACACCATATATTTT
CDR3 protein: CASSSGQTISLSGNTIYF

V gene: TRBV25-1
D gene: .
clone size: .
J gene: TRBJ1-4
CDR3 DNA: TGTGCCAGCAGTGCACAGGGTAGGGAAAAACTGTTTTTT
CDR3 protein: CASSAQGREKLFF

V gene: TRBV19
D gene: .
clone size: .
J gene: TRBJ2-5
CDR3 DNA: TGTGCCAGTAGTCCCCGGACTTCCCAAGAGACCCAGTACTTC
CDR3 protein: CASSPRTSQETQYF

V gene: TRBV19
D gene: .
clone size: .
J gene: TRBJ1-5
CDR3 DNA: TGTGCCAGTAGCGGACGTCGCAATCAGCCCCAGCATTTT
CDR3 protein: CASSGRRNQPQHF

V gene: TRBV27
D gene: .
clone size: once
J gene: TRBJ2-2
CDR3 DNA: TGTGCCAGCAGCCGATCAGCAACCGGGGAGCTGTTTTTT
CDR3 protein: CASSRSATGELFF

V gene: TRBV7-9
D gene: TRBD1
clone size: .
J gene: TRBJ1-4
CDR3 DNA: TGTGCCAGCAGCTTAGAGGGGGACAGTAGTCAAGTCGGACTGTTTTTT
CDR3 protein: CASSLEGDSSQVGLFF

V gene: TRBV28
D gene: TRBD1
clone size: .
J gene: TRBJ2-1
CDR3 DNA: TGTGCCAGCAGATCCGACAGGGAAGTTGAGTTCTTC
CDR3 protein: CASRSDREVEFF

V gene: TRBV11-2
D gene: .
clone size: once
J gene: TRBJ2-3
CDR3 DNA: TGTGCCAGCAGCTTAAGGATGGGGGGGGGCCTCATCACAGATACGCAGTATTTT
CDR3 protein: CASSLRMGGGLITDTQYF

V gene: TRBV4-3
D gene: .
clone size: .
J gene: TRBJ1-3
CDR3 DNA: TGCGCCAGCAGCCAAGTGTTTCAGGTTCGCTCTGGAAACACCATATATTTT
CDR3 protein: CASSQVFQVRSGNTIYF

V gene: TRBV2
D gene: TRBD1
clone size: .
J gene: TRBJ2-7
CDR3 DNA: TGTGCCAGCAGTGAAGGGACAGGGCTACCCTACGAGCAGTACTTC
CDR3 protein: CASSEGTGLPYEQYF

V gene: TRBV7-9
D gene: TRBD1
clone size: once
J gene: TRBJ2-7
CDR3 DNA: TGTGCCAGCAGCTGGACGGGACAGGTGAGCTCCTACGAGCAGTACTTC
CDR3 protein: CASSWTGQVSSYEQYF

V gene: TRBV12-2
D gene: .
clone size: .
J gene: TRBJ2-4
CDR3 DNA: TGTGCAAGTCGCTCCTTACCTGCTGAGCTAGCCAAAAACATTCAGTACTTC
CDR3 protein: CASRSLPAELAKNIQYF

V gene: TRBV6-5
D gene: .
clone size: .
J gene: TRBJ2-7
CDR3 DNA: TGTGCCAGCAGTTACGGGGAGGGGGCTTACGAGCAGTACTTC
CDR3 protein: CASSYGEGAYEQYF

V gene: TRBV5-8
D gene: .
clone size: .
J gene: TRBJ1-2
CDR3 DNA: TGTGCCAGCAGCTTGGGGCCAGGGCCTAACTATGGCTACACCTTC
CDR3 protein: CASSLGPGPNYGYTF

V gene: TRBV7-2
D gene: TRBD1
clone size: .
J gene: TRBJ1-5
CDR3 DNA: TGTGCCAGCAGCCGGGGGACAGGGTGGGAGCCCCAGCATTTT
CDR3 protein: CASSRGTGWEPQHF

V gene: TRBV6-2/TRBV6-3
D gene: .
clone size: .
J gene: TRBJ2-1
CDR3 DNA: TGTGCCAGCAGTTACGCTCGACGGGAGCAGTTCTTC
CDR3 protein: CASSYARREQFF

V gene: TRBV2
D gene: TRBD2
clone size: .
J gene: TRBJ2-5
CDR3 DNA: TGTGCCAGTAGGGCTAGCGGGAGGGAGACCCAGTACTTC
CDR3 protein: CASRASGRETQYF

V gene: TRBV5-1
D gene: .
clone size: .
J gene: TRBJ1-1
CDR3 DNA: TGCGCCAGCAGCTTGGCCGTAGGGAGGATGAACACTGAAGCTTTCTTT
CDR3 protein: CASSLAVGRMNTEAFF

V gene: TRBV9
D gene: .
clone size: .
J gene: TRBJ1-2
CDR3 DNA: TGTGCCAGCAGCCTTCAGGGAAGCTACACCTTC
CDR3 protein: CASSLQGSYTF

V gene: TRBV4-3
D gene: .
clone size: few
J gene: TRBJ1-2
CDR3 DNA: TGCGCCAGCAGCCAAGATATCAGACCCAACTATGGCTACACCTTC
CDR3 protein: CASSQDIRPNYGYTF